This is a list of T cell receptor beta chains from one sample in a study of T cells in Graves' hyperthyroidism and ophthalmopathy. TCRdb reprocessed the multiplex PCR reads via MiXCR and lists one record per CDR3 protein. The table records approximately 260,000 distinct CDR3 sequences, approximately 16% of them present only once. The material sequenced was blood. The receptors stem from a woman in her 50s with Graves' hyperthyroidism that later progressed to Graves' ophthalmopathy. CDR3s include the opening cysteine and the closing phenylalanine or tryptophan. Each record gives: clone size, V gene, D gene, J gene, CDR3 protein, CDR3 DNA. D genes are given only for firm matches. Only part of the rows carry a size: once, few, many, or a class if the clone is expanded.

abundance: -; v_gene: TRBV2; d_gene: -; j_gene: TRBJ1-5; CDR3aa: CASSEGGGQPQHF; CDR3nt: TGTGCCAGCAGTGAAGGGGGGGGTCAGCCCCAGCATTTT
abundance: -; v_gene: TRBV7-9; d_gene: TRBD2; j_gene: TRBJ2-3; CDR3aa: CASSHRRLALSDTQYF; CDR3nt: TGTGCCAGCAGCCACCGCAGACTAGCCCTTTCAGATACGCAGTATTTT
abundance: many; v_gene: TRBV7-8; d_gene: -; j_gene: TRBJ2-3; CDR3aa: CASSYDPSRDTQYF; CDR3nt: TGTGCCAGCAGCTATGACCCTTCTAGGGATACGCAGTATTTT
abundance: many; v_gene: TRBV6-1; d_gene: -; j_gene: TRBJ2-7; CDR3aa: CASSVNSVSYEQYF; CDR3nt: TGTGCCAGCAGTGTAAATTCCGTATCCTACGAGCAGTACTTC
abundance: few; v_gene: TRBV7-8; d_gene: -; j_gene: TRBJ2-2; CDR3aa: CASSDKTTSLFF; CDR3nt: TGTGCCAGCAGCGACAAAACCACTAGTCTGTTTTTT
abundance: -; v_gene: TRBV6-1; d_gene: TRBD1; j_gene: TRBJ2-7; CDR3aa: CASIEGMGQGAYEQYF; CDR3nt: TGTGCCAGCATCGAAGGGATGGGACAGGGGGCCTACGAGCAGTACTTC
abundance: -; v_gene: TRBV30; d_gene: -; j_gene: TRBJ2-5; CDR3aa: CAWNPRRAWGVRETQYF; CDR3nt: TGTGCCTGGAATCCCAGACGAGCCTGGGGGGTCAGGGAGACCCAGTACTTC
abundance: -; v_gene: TRBV15; d_gene: -; j_gene: TRBJ1-5; CDR3aa: CATSRDGSYWPQHF; CDR3nt: TGTGCCACCAGCAGAGATGGGTCCTACTGGCCCCAGCATTTT
abundance: -; v_gene: TRBV28; d_gene: TRBD2; j_gene: TRBJ2-1; CDR3aa: CASSLPTGLADHYNEQFF; CDR3nt: TGTGCCAGCAGTTTGCCTACGGGACTAGCGGACCACTACAATGAGCAGTTCTTC
abundance: -; v_gene: TRBV19; d_gene: -; j_gene: TRBJ1-1; CDR3aa: CASRLQVAYTEAFF; CDR3nt: TGTGCCAGTAGACTACAGGTGGCATACACTGAAGCTTTCTTT
abundance: many; v_gene: TRBV7-9; d_gene: -; j_gene: TRBJ2-1; CDR3aa: CASRAGAYNEQFF; CDR3nt: TGTGCCAGCAGAGCCGGGGCCTACAATGAGCAGTTCTTC
abundance: many; v_gene: TRBV24-1; d_gene: -; j_gene: TRBJ1-2; CDR3aa: CATSDLNSQYGYTF; CDR3nt: TGTGCCACCAGTGATTTAAACAGTCAATATGGCTACACCTTC
abundance: -; v_gene: TRBV6-2/TRBV6-3; d_gene: -; j_gene: TRBJ2-7; CDR3aa: CASSYSTGGRLAGREQYF; CDR3nt: TGTGCCAGCAGTTACTCGACAGGGGGGAGGCTAGCGGGACGGGAGCAGTACTTC
abundance: many; v_gene: TRBV20-1; d_gene: TRBD1; j_gene: TRBJ1-5; CDR3aa: CSARRDRVSNQPQHF; CDR3nt: TGCAGTGCTAGACGGGACAGGGTTAGCAATCAGCCCCAGCATTTT
abundance: many; v_gene: TRBV18; d_gene: -; j_gene: TRBJ2-7; CDR3aa: CASSTRGDEQYF; CDR3nt: TGTGCCAGCTCAACTCGAGGGGACGAGCAGTACTTC
abundance: many; v_gene: TRBV29-1; d_gene: -; j_gene: TRBJ2-3; CDR3aa: CSVEEGSGDTQYF; CDR3nt: TGCAGCGTTGAAGAGGGAAGTGGAGATACGCAGTATTTT
abundance: many; v_gene: TRBV10-3; d_gene: -; j_gene: TRBJ2-6; CDR3aa: CAIGGQLSGANVLTF; CDR3nt: TGTGCCATCGGAGGACAACTCTCTGGGGCCAACGTCCTGACTTTC
abundance: many; v_gene: TRBV18; d_gene: TRBD1; j_gene: TRBJ2-7; CDR3aa: CASSPPGTGAYEQYF; CDR3nt: TGTGCCAGCTCACCACCAGGGACAGGAGCCTACGAGCAGTACTTC
abundance: many; v_gene: TRBV11-2; d_gene: TRBD2; j_gene: TRBJ2-1; CDR3aa: CASSFKRLAGGNEQFF; CDR3nt: TGTGCCAGCAGCTTTAAGCGACTAGCGGGAGGGAATGAGCAGTTCTTC
abundance: -; v_gene: TRBV7-9; d_gene: -; j_gene: TRBJ1-2; CDR3aa: CASSSPSKIPGDYGCTF; CDR3nt: TGTGCCAGCAGCTCCCCCTCGAAAATCCCGGGGGACTATGGCTGCACCTTC
abundance: many; v_gene: TRBV12-3/TRBV12-4; d_gene: TRBD1; j_gene: TRBJ1-6; CDR3aa: CASSIQGARSPLHF; CDR3nt: TGTGCCAGCAGTATACAGGGGGCGCGTTCACCCCTCCACTTT
abundance: -; v_gene: TRBV19; d_gene: TRBD1; j_gene: TRBJ2-7; CDR3aa: CASMGTGRNYEQYF; CDR3nt: TGTGCCAGTATGGGGACAGGACGTAACTACGAGCAGTACTTC
abundance: many; v_gene: TRBV5-1; d_gene: TRBD2; j_gene: TRBJ2-7; CDR3aa: CASSGTSGRTEQYF; CDR3nt: TGCGCCAGCAGCGGGACTAGCGGGAGGACGGAGCAGTACTTC
abundance: many; v_gene: TRBV28; d_gene: -; j_gene: TRBJ2-7; CDR3aa: CASSSSGARNEQYF; CDR3nt: TGTGCCAGCAGTTCATCGGGGGCTCGGAACGAGCAGTACTTC
abundance: many; v_gene: TRBV12-3/TRBV12-4; d_gene: TRBD2; j_gene: TRBJ2-1; CDR3aa: CASSSGLANPWEQFF; CDR3nt: TGTGCCAGCAGTTCGGGACTAGCGAATCCTTGGGAGCAGTTCTTC
abundance: many; v_gene: TRBV9; d_gene: TRBD2; j_gene: TRBJ2-1; CDR3aa: CASSAAGGNEQFF; CDR3nt: TGTGCCAGCAGCGCGGCGGGAGGTAATGAGCAGTTCTTC
abundance: -; v_gene: TRBV20-1; d_gene: -; j_gene: TRBJ2-3; CDR3aa: CSARLPTATDTQYF; CDR3nt: TGCAGTGCTAGACTCCCCACGGCCACAGATACGCAGTATTTT
abundance: many; v_gene: TRBV24-1; d_gene: -; j_gene: TRBJ1-1; CDR3aa: CATRTSGPPNTEAFF; CDR3nt: TGTGCCACCAGAACCTCTGGGCCCCCGAACACTGAAGCTTTCTTT
abundance: many; v_gene: TRBV5-1; d_gene: TRBD1; j_gene: TRBJ1-1; CDR3aa: CASSSGTGKDTEAFF; CDR3nt: TGCGCCAGCAGCTCCGGGACAGGGAAGGACACTGAAGCTTTCTTT
abundance: many; v_gene: TRBV12-3/TRBV12-4; d_gene: -; j_gene: TRBJ2-1; CDR3aa: CASREGGSSYNEQFF; CDR3nt: TGTGCCAGCAGGGAAGGCGGTAGCTCCTACAATGAGCAGTTCTTC
abundance: many; v_gene: TRBV30; d_gene: TRBD2; j_gene: TRBJ2-2; CDR3aa: CAWSLAGGTGELFF; CDR3nt: TGTGCCTGGAGCTTAGCGGGAGGTACCGGGGAGCTGTTTTTT
abundance: few; v_gene: TRBV30; d_gene: -; j_gene: TRBJ1-4; CDR3aa: CAWSVRGRAATNEKLFF; CDR3nt: TGTGCCTGGAGTGTACGGGGGAGAGCTGCAACTAATGAAAAACTGTTTTTT
abundance: many; v_gene: TRBV7-2; d_gene: -; j_gene: TRBJ2-6; CDR3aa: CASSLLVGAGANVLTF; CDR3nt: TGTGCCAGCAGCTTATTAGTGGGAGCTGGGGCCAACGTCCTGACTTTC
abundance: many; v_gene: TRBV27; d_gene: TRBD1; j_gene: TRBJ2-2; CDR3aa: CASGRQGITGELFF; CDR3nt: TGTGCCAGCGGTAGACAGGGGATCACCGGGGAGCTGTTTTTT
abundance: -; v_gene: TRBV5-4; d_gene: -; j_gene: TRBJ1-2; CDR3aa: CASSLVGHDSYGYTF; CDR3nt: TGTGCCAGCAGCTTGGTGGGACACGATTCCTATGGCTACACCTTC
abundance: few; v_gene: TRBV7-2; d_gene: -; j_gene: TRBJ1-1; CDR3aa: CASSSVPALEAFF; CDR3nt: TGTGCCAGCAGCTCAGTTCCGGCCTTAGAAGCTTTCTTT
abundance: many; v_gene: TRBV9; d_gene: -; j_gene: TRBJ2-7; CDR3aa: CASSVGAGEVTGYEQYF; CDR3nt: TGTGCCAGCAGCGTAGGGGCAGGGGAGGTGACGGGCTACGAGCAGTACTTC